Below, 8 T cell receptor beta chains from the same sample are listed, as sequenced in a study of blood T cell repertoires in COVID-19. Here immunoSEQ multiplex PCR was the method, and the copy in TCRdb shows in-frame clones only, minus some. The sample holds some 75,000 clones, 75% to 90% seen once. The sample comprised peripheral blood. These receptors came from a man aged 50 or older with COVID-19, enrolled during active disease.

This sequence joins TRBV11-2 and TRBJ2-7; tentative D call: TRBD2 (5 bases). The V end lost 5 bases, the J end lost 2 bases, and 13 bases lay between the germline ends. CDR1 and CDR2 from the germline V gene are SGHAT and FQNNGV. The CDR3 extends over 14 amino acids. The CDR3 spells CASSRDHTAYEQYF. DNA of the CDR3: TGTGCCAGCAGCCGGGATCATACGGCCTACGAGCAGTACTTC.

The V gene is TRBV14, the J gene TRBJ2-7; weak D call: TRBD1 (5 bases). The germline CDR1 and CDR2 sequences are SGHDN and FVKESK. Trimming cost V 1 base and J 12 bases, with 13 bases left between them. The CDR3 consists of 12 residues. The CDR3 sequence: CASSQGGPKTYF. The CDR3 bases are TGTGCCAGCAGCCAAGGGGGCCCCAAGACGTACTTC.

The genes are TRBV28 and TRBJ2-7, with 8 bases that match TRBD2. The CDR3 has 14 amino acids. CDR1 and CDR2 from the germline V gene are MDHEN and SYDVKM. Trimming cost V 3 bases and J 3 bases; bases outside gene matches: 4. CDR3 residues: CASSLTSADYEQYF. The CDR3 bases are TGTGCCAGCAGTTTGACTAGCGCGGACTACGAGCAGTACTTC.

This clone was counted once. The chain employs TRBV30 and TRBJ1-1; D is possibly TRBD1 (5 bases). Germline CDR1 reads GTSNPN; CDR2 reads SVGIG (reference sequence). Trimming took 0 bases from V and 3 from J, leaving 11 bases between them. This CDR3 spans 14 amino acids. The chain's CDR3 is CAWSVTGWDTEAFF. The DNA for the CDR3 is TGTGCCTGGAGTGTAACAGGATGGGACACTGAAGCTTTCTTT.

V gene TRBV6-5 combines with J gene TRBJ2-2, with D possibly being TRBD2 (6 bases). CDR1 MNHEY and CDR2 SVGAGI come from the germline V gene. The CDR3 consists of 15 residues. Trimming stripped 3 bases from V and 1 base from J, with 9 bases between. The CDR3 spells CASSYWRENTGELFF. CDR3 nucleotide sequence: TGTGCCAGCAGTTATTGGCGGGAGAACACCGGGGAGCTGTTTTTT.

In its sample, this clone was seen once. The chain is built from TRBV19 and TRBJ2-3; D possibly corresponds to TRBD1 (6 bases). The CDR3 totals 13 residues. V shed 11 bases and J shed 6 bases, with 18 bases lying between them. The germline gives CDR1 LNHDA, CDR2 SQIVND (reference sequence). For the CDR3, the DNA is TGTGCCGTGGCAGCGGTGAGGGGGGATACGCAGTATTTT. Its translation: CAVAAVRGDTQYF.

The rearrangement links TRBV4-2 to TRBJ1-4; TRBD1 might be the D (5 bases). Trimming left V 1 base short and J 7 bases short, with 16 bases between. This CDR3 contains 16 residues. Germline V CDR1 and CDR2: LGHNA, YNFKEQ. The CDR3 nucleotides are TGTGCCAGCAGCCAAGGAAGGGGATTAGGTGGTGAAAAACTGTTTTTT. Protein: CASSQGRGLGGEKLFF.

The chain carries TRBV14 and TRBJ2-7; tentatively, D is TRBD1 (7 bases). The CDR3 spans 17 residues. Germline CDR1 SGHDN, CDR2 FVKESK. V was pared by 4 bases and J by 4 bases, with 23 bases between. The chain's CDR3 is CASSLRDSVWGGYEQYF. Here the CDR3 DNA reads TGTGCCAGCAGCCTAAGGGACAGCGTGTGGGGAGGTTACGAGCAGTACTTC.